The 22 T cell receptor beta chains below all came from one sample that was sequenced in a study of pediatric ulcerative colitis. The data were produced by immunoSEQ multiplex PCR, yet TCRdb's version contains in-frame clones alone and is incomplete. The data show more than 45,000 clones, about 90% seen once. The sequenced sample consisted of blood. The receptors here all came from a boy aged 10-17 years who was a control in a study of pediatric ulcerative colitis.

Regarding this clone: Germline and junction disagree at one end, which may indicate a read error. This chain joins TRBV7-2 and TRBJ1-3, with D possibly matching TRBD1 (6 bases). Germline V lookup: CDR1 SGHTA, CDR2 FQGNSA. The CDR3 is made up of 15 amino acids. Here the CDR3 reads CASSQGRGSGNTIYF. Here the CDR3 DNA reads TGCGCCAGCAGCCAGGGCAGGGGCTCTGGAAACACCATATATTTT.

This chain joins TRBV2 and TRBJ2-5; D uncertain. TRBJ2-7 matches the DNA end more closely, so the J call is doubtful. This CDR3 is built from 14 residues. Looked up from germline, CDR1 is SNHLY and CDR2 is FYNNEI. The CDR3 is CASSEEPFTYEQYF. The CDR3 DNA is TGTGCCAGCAGTGAAGAGCCGTTTACCTACGAGCAGTACTTC.

In regard to this clone: Other DNA sequences from this sample encode an identical CDR3 as well. V is TRBV6-5 and J is TRBJ2-5; D unclear. With 3 bases removed from V and 5 bases from J, the gap between germline ends came to 4 bases. Germline-derived CDR1 and CDR2 are MNHEY and SVGAGI. CDR3 length equals 11 residues. CDR3 loop: CASSYGETQYF. The CDR3 DNA is TGTGCCAGCAGTTATGGGGAGACCCAGTACTTC.

This sequence joins TRBV25-1 and TRBJ1-2; D is undetermined. Between the trimmed V and J ends, which lost 0 bases and 4 bases, there was a span of 9 bases. The CDR3 sequence is 14 residues long. From germline, CDR1 is MGHDK and CDR2 SYGVNS. The CDR3 protein is CASSEYRDSYGYTF. CDR3 nucleotides: TGTGCCAGCAGTGAATATAGAGATAGCTATGGCTACACCTTC.

J is TRBJ1-5 and V is TRBV15; the D gene is possibly TRBD1 (5 bases). Germline CDR1 is LNHNV and CDR2 is YYDKDF (reference sequence). There are 16 residues in the CDR3. V was pared by 1 base and J by 4 bases, with 14 bases between. This CDR3 is CATSRGAGSPNQPQHF. CDR3 nucleotide sequence: TGTGCCACCAGCAGAGGGGCAGGGTCTCCGAATCAGCCCCAGCATTTT. Full variable domain (outside the CDR3, taken from reference TRBV15 and TRBJ1-5): DAMVIQNPRYQVTQFGKPVTLSCSQTLNHNVMYWYQQKSSQAPKLLFHYYDKDFNNEADTPDNFQSRRPNTSFCFLDIRSPGLGDTAMYLCATSRGAGSPNQPQHFGDGTRLSIL.

The chain couples TRBV5-6 to TRBJ1-6, with a possible D match to TRBD1 (6 bases). Germline lookup yields CDR1 SGHDT and CDR2 YYEEEE. The CDR3 is made up of 16 amino acids. The V gene lost 2 bases and the J gene lost 2 bases, with 11 bases spanning the gap. CDR3 protein: CASSFDRTPYNSPLHF. In DNA form, the CDR3 reads TGTGCCAGCAGCTTCGACAGGACGCCCTATAATTCACCCCTCCACTTT.

CDR3 DNA: TGTGCCAGCAGTAAAGAAACAGGGGAGTCGGTTGGGCAGTATTTT. Its protein product is CASSKETGESVGQYF. The chain recombines TRBV2 with TRBJ2-3; 7 nucleotides agree with TRBD1. J gave up 11 bases and V 5 bases, and 16 bases lay outside the gene matches. CDR3 size: 15 residues. Germline V gene data show CDR1 as SNHLY and CDR2 as FYNNEI.

The chain carries TRBV7-2 and TRBJ2-1; TRBD2 matches 10 bases. The germline CDR1 and CDR2 sequences are SGHTA and FQGNSA. Trimming cost V 4 bases and J 7 bases; bases outside gene matches: 13. The CDR3 extends over 17 amino acids. Here the CDR3 reads CASSSFPLSGGANEQFF. The CDR3 DNA sequence: TGTGCCAGCAGCTCCTTTCCACTCAGCGGGGGGGCGAATGAGCAGTTCTTC.

The chain joins TRBV11-1 to TRBJ2-1, with D possibly being TRBD1 (6 bases). Per the germline V gene, CDR1 is SGHAT and CDR2 is FQDESV (reference sequence). The CDR3 has 14 residues. The germline V and J ends were trimmed by 1 base and 6 bases, with 10 bases remaining between them. In DNA, the CDR3 is TGTGCCAGCAGCTTAGACAGGGAGAGCAATGAGCAGTTCTTC. Protein product: CASSLDRESNEQFF.

CDR3 nucleotide sequence: TGTGCCAGCAGCTCAAGACAGGGGATTGAAAAACTGTTTTTT. This translates into CASSSRQGIEKLFF. The chain is built from TRBV11-2 and TRBJ1-4; 8 bases line up with TRBD1. The CDR3 sequence is 14 residues long. The germline V gene has CDR1 SGHAT and CDR2 FQNNGV. Trimming removed 4 bases from V and 7 bases from J; junction bases left unmatched: 5.

Concerning this clone itself: Other DNA variants within this sample encode the same CDR3. The genes are TRBV29-1 and TRBJ1-2; D ambiguous. Per germline, CDR1 SQVTM and CDR2 ANQGSEA. Trimming took off 3 bases at V and 2 bases at J, with 7 bases between the two ends. The CDR3 sequence is 12 residues long. CDR3 in amino acids: CSVDPGNYGYTF. The CDR3 DNA reads as TGCAGCGTTGATCCCGGAAACTATGGCTACACCTTC.

The chain carries TRBV10-2 and TRBJ1-1; D remains ambiguous. V lost 2 bases, J lost 0 bases, and 7 bases lay in between. CDR1 WSHSY and CDR2 SAAADI come from the germline V gene. CDR3 length: 14 amino acids. CDR3 residues: CASSEGPMNTEAFF. The CDR3 bases are TGCGCCAGCAGTGAGGGACCGATGAACACTGAAGCTTTCTTT.

This clone has just one count. The CDR3 bases are TGCGCCAGCAGTGGCTCGGTTGCGGGGGCGGACACTGAAGCTTTCTTT. Encoded protein: CASSGSVAGADTEAFF. The chain joins TRBV10-2 to TRBJ1-1; TRBD1 is a possible D gene (6 bases). With 4 bases removed from V and 3 bases from J, the gap between germline ends came to 18 bases. Per the germline V gene, CDR1 is WSHSY and CDR2 is SAAADI. The CDR3 is 16 residues long.

The genes are TRBV2 and TRBJ2-6; weak D call: TRBD1 (6 bases). Germline CDR1 reads SNHLY; CDR2 reads FYNNEI. This CDR3 is built from 21 residues. Trimming cost V 5 bases and J 0 bases, with 26 bases left between them. In DNA form, the CDR3 reads TGTGCCAGCAGTAAGTCTAGGTACAAAACCAGGGGCTACTCTGGGGCCAACGTCCTGACTTTC. It translates to CASSKSRYKTRGYSGANVLTF.

The chain carries TRBV18 and TRBJ2-3, with 12 bases identical to TRBD2. The V and J ends lost 2 bases and 2 bases, in that order; junction bases with no gene match: 2. The CDR3 has 16 residues. CDR1 is KGHSH, CDR2 LQKENI, per germline. DNA for the CDR3: TGTGCCAGCTCACCAGGACTAGCGGGACACACAGATACGCAGTATTTT. Translating it yields CASSPGLAGHTDTQYF.

The CDR3, as DNA: TGCAGTGCTAGACGGGACACTGAAGCTTTCTTT. Amino acids: CSARRDTEAFF. This chain links TRBV20-1 with TRBJ1-1, with D uncertain. V was pared by 2 bases and J by 3 bases, with 4 bases between. The CDR3 is 11 amino acids. Germline loops: CDR1 DFQATT, CDR2 SNEGSKA (reference sequence).

The chain employs TRBV9 and TRBJ2-1, with D possibly TRBD2 on 6 matching bases. This CDR3 contains 15 residues. Germline CDR1 SGDLS, CDR2 YYNGEE. V lost 4 bases and J 4 bases, leaving 15 bases between the germline ends. The CDR3 sequence: CASSPPGVGYNEQFF. The CDR3 coding sequence is TGTGCCAGCAGCCCCCCGGGAGTGGGATACAATGAGCAGTTCTTC.

The rearrangement joins TRBV27 to TRBJ2-5, with 10 positions matching TRBD1. Per germline, CDR1 MNHEY and CDR2 SMNVEV (reference sequence). V lost 8 bases and J lost 5; bases outside the gene matches: 5. The CDR3 has 13 amino acids. The CDR3 sequence is CASRTGGRETQYF. The CDR3 region has the DNA TGTGCCAGCCGGACAGGGGGTAGGGAGACCCAGTACTTC.

This clone was observed a few times. The chain recombines TRBV28 with TRBJ1-2; TRBD1 aligns across 9 bases. With V trimmed by 5 bases and J by 8 bases, 9 bases remained unmatched. The CDR3 loop spans 14 amino acids. In germline, CDR1 is MDHEN, CDR2 SYDVKM. CDR3 protein: CASSVDRGKGGYTF. As DNA, the CDR3 is TGTGCCAGCAGTGTGGACAGGGGCAAGGGAGGCTACACCTTC.

This rearrangement joins TRBV28 to TRBJ2-2; 13 nucleotides match TRBD2. The germline CDR1 and CDR2 sequences are MDHEN and SYDVKM. Unmatched junction bases numbered 5, after V lost 1 base and J lost 6 bases. CDR3 size: 17 residues. CDR3 region: CASSLSTSGGAAGELFF. The CDR3, as DNA: TGTGCCAGCAGTTTATCCACTAGCGGGGGGGCGGCCGGGGAGCTGTTTTTT.

V gene TRBV6-6 combines with J gene TRBJ1-5; 8 bases are a match to TRBD1. CDR3 length equals 15 residues. Germline V lookup: CDR1 MNHNY, CDR2 SVGAGI (reference sequence). Trimming removed 0 bases from V and 4 bases from J; junction bases left unmatched: 2. Here the CDR3 reads CASSYSGQGNQPQHF. CDR3 nucleotides: TGTGCCAGCAGTTACTCCGGACAGGGTAATCAGCCCCAGCATTTT.

V gene TRBV19 combines with J gene TRBJ2-3; tentatively, D is TRBD2 (5 bases). CDR1 is LNHDA and CDR2 is SQIVND in the germline V gene (reference sequence). CDR3 length equals 13 residues. V was clipped by 3 bases and J by 1 base, with 5 bases between them. DNA of the CDR3: TGTGCCAGTAGTATGAGGGGCACAGATACGCAGTATTTT. It translates to CASSMRGTDTQYF.